The following is a T cell receptor beta chain sequence with its context. As yet, its antigen is unknown. Time point noted: pre-sensitization, week 0. Specified treatment: therapeutic diphenylcyclopropenone sensitization with weekly scalp DPC. The data originate from a study of human T cells and chemical hapten exposure. Looking at the study overall: Researchers reported sensitizing a roughly 2 cm by roughly 2 cm upper inner arm skin site with 2% DPC. Study-wide results and caveats: Since the donors had alopecia, their immune response may not be the same as that of healthy people. The study found that PT1 expanded TCR counts correlated positively with patch test score.

There are 15 residues in the CDR3. The V and J ends lost 5 bases and 0 bases respectively, with 11 bases between them. CDR1 SGHTA and CDR2 FQGNSA come from the germline V gene. The library attached unique molecular identifiers to individual cDNA molecules. Via MiXCR, TCRdb re-called the RACE reads, giving one row per CDR3 protein. The table records approximately 370,000 distinct CDR3 sequences, 4.5% to 5.5% of them present only once. The sequence was collected from a young woman with alopecia areata. Some clones in this sample may be carry-over from other donors' samples. The chain carries TRBV7-2 and TRBJ1-3; D gene ambiguous. Sequenced material: whole blood, taken in connection with sensitization to the hapten diphenylcyclopropenone (DPC). CDR3 bases: TGTGCCAGCAGCACAGACACCACCTCTGGAAACACCATATATTTT. This sequence encodes CASSTDTTSGNTIYF.